The sequence of this T cell receptor (beta chain) was determined in a study of blood T cell repertoires in COVID-19. There are 14 residues in the CDR3. Per the germline V gene, CDR1 is MNHEY and CDR2 is SVGAGI. Trimming removed 5 bases at V and 1 base at J, with 12 bases between. Sequencing was performed with immunoSEQ multiplex PCR; in TCRdb, only in-frame clones are kept and a portion is missing. The repertoire includes 200,000 to 300,000 clones, about 90% of them detected once, and 0.83% sits in the top ten. The chain recombines TRBV6-5 with TRBJ2-7; no definite D call. The sequence was collected from a man younger than 45 with COVID-19, enrolled during active disease. Input material: peripheral blood. The chain's CDR3 is CASSRTIRSYEQYF. In DNA form, the CDR3 reads TGTGCCAGCAGTCGAACAATCAGATCCTACGAGCAGTACTTC.